This T cell receptor beta chain was sequenced in a study of blood T cell repertoires in COVID-19. This CDR3 contains 15 residues. The ends lost 5 bases at V and 5 bases at J; junction bases unmatched: 7. Germline CDR1 reads SEHNR; CDR2 reads FQNEAQ (reference sequence). Sequencing was performed with immunoSEQ multiplex PCR; in TCRdb, only in-frame clones are kept and a portion is missing. The sample records some 190,000 clones, 85% to 90% being singletons. Source material: PBMCs or T cells enriched from blood (not recorded which). This receptor was taken from a woman between 40 and 55 years old with acute COVID-19. The rearrangement links TRBV7-9 to TRBJ2-1; 9 bases match TRBD1. CDR3 residues: CASSAGTGWDNEQFF. The CDR3 DNA reads TGTGCCAGCAGCGCTGGGACAGGGTGGGACAATGAGCAGTTCTTC.